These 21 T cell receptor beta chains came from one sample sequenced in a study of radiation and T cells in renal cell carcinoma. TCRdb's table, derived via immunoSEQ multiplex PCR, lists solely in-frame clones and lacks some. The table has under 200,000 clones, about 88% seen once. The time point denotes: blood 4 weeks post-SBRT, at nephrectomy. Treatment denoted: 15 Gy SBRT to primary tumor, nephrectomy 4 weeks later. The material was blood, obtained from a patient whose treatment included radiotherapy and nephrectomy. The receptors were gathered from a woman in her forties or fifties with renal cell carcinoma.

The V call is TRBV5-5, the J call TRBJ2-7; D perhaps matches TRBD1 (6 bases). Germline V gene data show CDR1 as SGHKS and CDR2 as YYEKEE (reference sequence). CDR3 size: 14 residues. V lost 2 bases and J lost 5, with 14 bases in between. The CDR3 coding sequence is TGTGCCAGCAGCTTATTAGGGGGTAGGGACGAGCAGTACTTC. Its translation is CASSLLGGRDEQYF.

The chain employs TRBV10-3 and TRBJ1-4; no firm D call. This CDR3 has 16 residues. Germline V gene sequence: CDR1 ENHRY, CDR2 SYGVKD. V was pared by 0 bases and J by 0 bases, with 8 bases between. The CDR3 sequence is CAISESLYATNEKLFF. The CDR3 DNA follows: TGTGCCATCAGTGAGTCCCTTTATGCAACTAATGAAAAACTGTTTTTT.

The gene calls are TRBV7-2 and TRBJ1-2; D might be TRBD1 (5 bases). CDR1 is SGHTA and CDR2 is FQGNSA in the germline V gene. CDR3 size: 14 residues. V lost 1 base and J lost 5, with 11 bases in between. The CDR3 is CASSLDRKVYGYTF. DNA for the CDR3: TGTGCCAGCAGCTTAGACAGGAAGGTATATGGCTACACCTTC.

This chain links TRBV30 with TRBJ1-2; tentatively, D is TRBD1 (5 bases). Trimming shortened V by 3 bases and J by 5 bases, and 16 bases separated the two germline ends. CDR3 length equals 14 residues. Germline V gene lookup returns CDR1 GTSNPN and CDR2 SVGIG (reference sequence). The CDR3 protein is CAWSGPGTEYGYTF. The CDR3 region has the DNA TGTGCCTGGAGCGGCCCCGGGACTGAATATGGCTACACCTTC. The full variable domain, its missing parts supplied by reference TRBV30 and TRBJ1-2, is SQTIHQWPATLVQPVGSPLSLECTVEGTSNPNLYWYRQAAGRGLQLLFYSVGIGQISSEVPQNLSASRPQDRQFILSSKKLLLSDSGFYLCAWSGPGTEYGYTFGSGTRLTVV.

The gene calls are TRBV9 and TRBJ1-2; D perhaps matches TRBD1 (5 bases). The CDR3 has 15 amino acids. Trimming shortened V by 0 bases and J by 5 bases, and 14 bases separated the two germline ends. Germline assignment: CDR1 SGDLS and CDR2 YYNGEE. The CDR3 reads CASSVERVPGYGYTF. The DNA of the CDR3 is TGTGCCAGCAGCGTAGAGAGGGTTCCAGGGTATGGCTACACCTTC. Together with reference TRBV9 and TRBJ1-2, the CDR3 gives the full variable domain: DSGVTQTPKHLITATGQRVTLRCSPRSGDLSVYWYQQSLDQGLQFLIQYYNGEERAKGNILERFSAQQFPDLHSELNLSSLELGDSALYFCASSVERVPGYGYTFGSGTRLTVV.

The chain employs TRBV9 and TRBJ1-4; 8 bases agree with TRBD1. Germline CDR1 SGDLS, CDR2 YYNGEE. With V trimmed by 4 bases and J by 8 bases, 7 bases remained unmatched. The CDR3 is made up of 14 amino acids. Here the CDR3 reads CASSNGQGREKLFF. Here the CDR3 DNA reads TGTGCCAGCAGCAATGGACAGGGTCGGGAAAAACTGTTTTTT. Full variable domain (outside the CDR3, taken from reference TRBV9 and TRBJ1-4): DSGVTQTPKHLITATGQRVTLRCSPRSGDLSVYWYQQSLDQGLQFLIQYYNGEERAKGNILERFSAQQFPDLHSELNLSSLELGDSALYFCASSNGQGREKLFFGSGTQLSVL.

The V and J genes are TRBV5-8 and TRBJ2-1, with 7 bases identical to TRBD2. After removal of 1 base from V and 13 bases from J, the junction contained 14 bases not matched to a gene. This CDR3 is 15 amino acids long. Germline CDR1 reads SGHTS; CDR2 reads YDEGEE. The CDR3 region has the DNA TGTGCCAGCAGCTTGTCGGGTTCGGGGAGGGGTCTTCAGTTCTTC. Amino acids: CASSLSGSGRGLQFF. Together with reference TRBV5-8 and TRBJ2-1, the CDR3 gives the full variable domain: EAGVTQSPTHLIKTRGQQATLRCSPISGHTSVYWYQQALGLGLQFLLWYDEGEERNRGNFPPRFSGRQFPNYSSELNVNALELEDSALYLCASSLSGSGRGLQFFGPGTRLTVL.

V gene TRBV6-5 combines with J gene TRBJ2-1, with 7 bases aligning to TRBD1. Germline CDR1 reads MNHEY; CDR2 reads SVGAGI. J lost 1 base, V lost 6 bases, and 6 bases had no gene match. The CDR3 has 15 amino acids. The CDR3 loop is CASRLEGASYNEQFF. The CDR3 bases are TGTGCCAGCAGGCTCGAGGGGGCATCCTACAATGAGCAGTTCTTC.

The CDR3 sequence is CASSTQGSRGYTF. The DNA for the CDR3 is TGTGCCAGCAGTACACAAGGGAGCCGGGGCTACACCTTC. This rearrangement joins TRBV25-1 to TRBJ1-2; the D is unclear. This CDR3 region has 13 residues. V lost 5 bases and J 8 bases, leaving 15 bases between the germline ends. CDR1 MGHDK and CDR2 SYGVNS come from the germline V gene.

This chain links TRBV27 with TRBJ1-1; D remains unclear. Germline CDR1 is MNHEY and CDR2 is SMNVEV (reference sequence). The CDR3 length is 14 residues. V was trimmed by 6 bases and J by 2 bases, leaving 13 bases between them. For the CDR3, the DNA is TGTGCCAGCAGGCCTAATTTGGGAAACACTGAAGCTTTCTTT. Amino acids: CASRPNLGNTEAFF.

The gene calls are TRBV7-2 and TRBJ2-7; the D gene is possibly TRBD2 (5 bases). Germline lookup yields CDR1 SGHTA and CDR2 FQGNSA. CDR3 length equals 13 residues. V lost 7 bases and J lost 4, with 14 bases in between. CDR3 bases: TGTGCCAGCACCCCGGACTCCTGGTACGAGCAGTACTTC. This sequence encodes CASTPDSWYEQYF.

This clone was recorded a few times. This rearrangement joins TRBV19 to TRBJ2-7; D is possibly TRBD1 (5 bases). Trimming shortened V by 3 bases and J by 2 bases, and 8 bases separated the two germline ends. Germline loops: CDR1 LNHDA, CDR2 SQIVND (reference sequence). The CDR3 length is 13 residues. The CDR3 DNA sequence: TGTGCCAGTAGTATGGACACGACCTACGAGCAGTACTTC. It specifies CASSMDTTYEQYF.

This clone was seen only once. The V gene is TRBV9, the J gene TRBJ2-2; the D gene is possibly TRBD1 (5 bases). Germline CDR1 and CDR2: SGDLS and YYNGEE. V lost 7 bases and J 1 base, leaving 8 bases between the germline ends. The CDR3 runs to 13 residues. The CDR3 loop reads CASGRENTGELFF. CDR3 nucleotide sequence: TGTGCCAGCGGCAGGGAGAACACCGGGGAGCTGTTTTTT.

DNA for the CDR3: TGTGCCAGCAGAACCACCGACAGTATCTACACCTTC. Translation gives CASRTTDSIYTF. The genes are TRBV6-5 and TRBJ1-2; TRBD1 is a possible D gene (5 bases). V lost 6 bases, J lost 10 bases, and 15 bases lay in between. This CDR3 region has 12 residues. Germline V gene data show CDR1 as MNHEY and CDR2 as SVGAGI.

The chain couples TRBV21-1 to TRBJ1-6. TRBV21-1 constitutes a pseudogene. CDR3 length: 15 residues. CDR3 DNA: TGTGCCAGCAGCCTAACGACTCTTTCGGATTCACCCCTCCACTTT. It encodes CASSLTTLSDSPLHF.

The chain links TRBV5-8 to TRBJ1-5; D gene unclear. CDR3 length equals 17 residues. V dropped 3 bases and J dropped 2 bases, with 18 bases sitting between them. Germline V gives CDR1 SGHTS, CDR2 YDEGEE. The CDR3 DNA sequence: TGTGCCAGCAGCTCAGAGGACGGACCCTTGGGCAATCAGCCCCAGCATTTT. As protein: CASSSEDGPLGNQPQHF. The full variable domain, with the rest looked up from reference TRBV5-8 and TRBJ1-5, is EAGVTQSPTHLIKTRGQQATLRCSPISGHTSVYWYQQALGLGLQFLLWYDEGEERNRGNFPPRFSGRQFPNYSSELNVNALELEDSALYLCASSSEDGPLGNQPQHFGDGTRLSIL.

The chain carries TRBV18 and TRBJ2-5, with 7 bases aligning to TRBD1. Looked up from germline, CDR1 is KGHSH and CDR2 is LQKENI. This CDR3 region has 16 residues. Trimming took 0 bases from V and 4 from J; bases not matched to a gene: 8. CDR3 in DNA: TGTGCCAGCTCACCACCAGGGGGCAAAGGCGGAGAGACCCAGTACTTC. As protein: CASSPPGGKGGETQYF.

The CDR3 loop reads CATSQGTYSEQYF. In DNA form, the CDR3 reads TGTGCCACCAGCCAAGGAACCTATAGCGAGCAGTACTTC. The rearrangement joins TRBV15 to TRBJ2-7; D is ambiguous. Trimming pared 5 bases from V and 6 bases from J, leaving 14 bases between. From germline, CDR1 is LNHNV and CDR2 YYDKDF (reference sequence). CDR3 length equals 13 residues.

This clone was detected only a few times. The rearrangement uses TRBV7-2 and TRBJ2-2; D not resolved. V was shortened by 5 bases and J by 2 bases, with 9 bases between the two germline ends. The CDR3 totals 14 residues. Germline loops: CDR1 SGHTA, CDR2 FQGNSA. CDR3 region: CASSPRLNTGELFF. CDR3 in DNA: TGTGCCAGCAGCCCGCGGCTAAACACCGGGGAGCTGTTTTTT.

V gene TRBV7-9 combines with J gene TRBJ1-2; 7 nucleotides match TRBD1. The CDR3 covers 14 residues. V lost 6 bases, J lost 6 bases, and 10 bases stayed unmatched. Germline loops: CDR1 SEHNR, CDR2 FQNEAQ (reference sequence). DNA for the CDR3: TGTGCCAGCAGTCCCCGGGACAGTGGGAATGGCTACACCTTC. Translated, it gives CASSPRDSGNGYTF. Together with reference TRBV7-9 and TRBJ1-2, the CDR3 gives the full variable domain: DTGVSQNPRHKITKRGQNVTFRCDPISEHNRLYWYRQTLGQGPEFLTYFQNEAQLEKSRLLSDRFSAERPKGSFSTLEIQRTEQGDSAMYLCASSPRDSGNGYTFGSGTRLTVV.

The CDR3 sequence: CAIRPGLADYNEQFF. The CDR3 nucleotides read TGTGCCATCAGACCGGGACTAGCGGACTACAATGAGCAGTTCTTC. V and J are TRBV10-3 and TRBJ2-1; TRBD2 agrees at 11 bases. Germline V CDR1 and CDR2: ENHRY, SYGVKD. V lost 6 bases to trimming and J lost 3 bases; unmatched junction nucleotides: 4. This CDR3 has 15 amino acids.